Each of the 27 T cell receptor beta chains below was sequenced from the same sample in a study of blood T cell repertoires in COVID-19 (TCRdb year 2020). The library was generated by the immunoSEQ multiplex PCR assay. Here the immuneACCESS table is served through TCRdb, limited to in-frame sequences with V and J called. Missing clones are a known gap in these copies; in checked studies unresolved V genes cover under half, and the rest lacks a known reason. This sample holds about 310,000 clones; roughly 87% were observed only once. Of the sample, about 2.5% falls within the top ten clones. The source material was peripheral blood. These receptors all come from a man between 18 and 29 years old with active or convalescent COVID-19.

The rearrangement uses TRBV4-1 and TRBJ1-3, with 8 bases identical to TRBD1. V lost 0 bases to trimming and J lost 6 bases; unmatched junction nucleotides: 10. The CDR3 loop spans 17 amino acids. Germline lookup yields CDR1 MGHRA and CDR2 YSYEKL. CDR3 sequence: CASSQDPGTGEANTIYF. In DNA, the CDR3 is TGCGCCAGCAGCCAAGACCCCGGGACAGGAGAGGCAAACACCATATATTTT.

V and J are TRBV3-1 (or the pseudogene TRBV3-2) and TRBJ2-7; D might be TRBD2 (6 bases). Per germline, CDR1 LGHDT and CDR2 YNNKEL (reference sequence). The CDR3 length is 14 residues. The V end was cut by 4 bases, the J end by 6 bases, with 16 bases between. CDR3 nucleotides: TGTGCCAGCAGCCGAGAGACTAGTCTATTCGAGCAGTACTTC. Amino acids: CASSRETSLFEQYF.

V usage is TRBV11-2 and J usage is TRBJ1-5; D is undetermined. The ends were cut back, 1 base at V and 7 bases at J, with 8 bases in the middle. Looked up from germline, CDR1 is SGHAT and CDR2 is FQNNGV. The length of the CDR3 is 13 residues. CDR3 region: CASSLGFGQPQHF. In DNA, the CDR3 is TGTGCCAGCAGCTTAGGGTTCGGGCAGCCCCAGCATTTT.

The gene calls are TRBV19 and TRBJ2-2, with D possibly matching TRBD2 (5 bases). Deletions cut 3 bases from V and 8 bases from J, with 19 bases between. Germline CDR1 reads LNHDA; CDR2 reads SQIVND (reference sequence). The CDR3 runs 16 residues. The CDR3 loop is CASSMYGVRAPGELFF. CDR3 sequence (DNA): TGTGCCAGTAGTATGTACGGGGTACGAGCCCCGGGGGAGCTGTTTTTT.

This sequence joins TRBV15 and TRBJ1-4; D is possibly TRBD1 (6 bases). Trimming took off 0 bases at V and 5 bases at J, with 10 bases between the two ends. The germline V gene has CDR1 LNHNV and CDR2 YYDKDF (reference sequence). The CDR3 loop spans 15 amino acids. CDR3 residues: CATSRDQGINEKLFF. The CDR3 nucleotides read TGTGCCACCAGCAGAGATCAGGGGATCAATGAAAAACTGTTTTTT.

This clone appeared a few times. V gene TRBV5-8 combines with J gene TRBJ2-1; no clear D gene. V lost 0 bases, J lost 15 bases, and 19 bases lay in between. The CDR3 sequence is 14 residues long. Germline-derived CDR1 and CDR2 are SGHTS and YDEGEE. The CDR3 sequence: CASSLVHPSHAWFF. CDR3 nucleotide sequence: TGTGCCAGCAGCTTGGTTCACCCTAGTCACGCTTGGTTCTTC.

For the CDR3, the DNA is TGTGCCAGTAGCCCTTATGCAACTAATGAAAAACTGTTTTTT. Encoded protein: CASSPYATNEKLFF. This chain uses TRBV19 with TRBJ1-4, with D unclear. CDR1 and CDR2 (germline): LNHDA, SQIVND (reference sequence). This CDR3 is built from 14 residues. V was cut by 6 bases and J by 0 bases, with 8 bases left in between.

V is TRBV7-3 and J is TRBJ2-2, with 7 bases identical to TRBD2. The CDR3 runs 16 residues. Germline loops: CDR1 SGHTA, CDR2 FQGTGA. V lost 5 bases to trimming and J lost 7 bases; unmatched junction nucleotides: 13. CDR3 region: CASSRLPGGSYGELFF. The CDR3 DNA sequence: TGTGCCAGCAGCCGACTGCCGGGAGGCTCCTACGGGGAGCTGTTTTTT.

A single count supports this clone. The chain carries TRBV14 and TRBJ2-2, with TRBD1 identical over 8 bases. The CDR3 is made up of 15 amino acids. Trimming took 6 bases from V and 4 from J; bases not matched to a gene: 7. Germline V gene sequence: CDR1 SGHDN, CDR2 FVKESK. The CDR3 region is CASSPGGASTGELFF. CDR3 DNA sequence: TGTGCCAGCAGTCCAGGGGGCGCGTCCACCGGGGAGCTGTTTTTT.

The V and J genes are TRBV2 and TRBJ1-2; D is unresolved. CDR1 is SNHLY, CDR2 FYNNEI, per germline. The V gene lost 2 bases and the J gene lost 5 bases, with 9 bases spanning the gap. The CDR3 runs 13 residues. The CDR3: CASSEPTGYGYTF. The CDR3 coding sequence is TGTGCCAGCAGTGAACCCACCGGTTATGGCTACACCTTC.

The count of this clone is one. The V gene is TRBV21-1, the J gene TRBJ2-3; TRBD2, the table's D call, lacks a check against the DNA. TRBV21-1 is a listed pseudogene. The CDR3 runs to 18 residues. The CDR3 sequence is CASSPRLAVISATDTQYF. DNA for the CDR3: TGTGCCAGCAGCCCCAGACTAGCGGTGATTTCTGCTACAGATACGCAGTATTTT.

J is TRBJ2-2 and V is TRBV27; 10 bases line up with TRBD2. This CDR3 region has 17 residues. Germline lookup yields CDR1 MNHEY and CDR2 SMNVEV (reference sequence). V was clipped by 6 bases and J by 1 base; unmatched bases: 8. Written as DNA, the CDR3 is TGTGCCAGCAGCGACCTACTAGCGGGAAAGAACACCGGGGAGCTGTTTTTT. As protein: CASSDLLAGKNTGELFF.

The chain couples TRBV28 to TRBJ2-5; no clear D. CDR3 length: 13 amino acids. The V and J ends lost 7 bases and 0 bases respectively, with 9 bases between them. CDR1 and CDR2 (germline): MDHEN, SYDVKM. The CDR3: CASTPRNQETQYF. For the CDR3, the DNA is TGTGCCAGCACCCCCAGAAACCAAGAGACCCAGTACTTC.

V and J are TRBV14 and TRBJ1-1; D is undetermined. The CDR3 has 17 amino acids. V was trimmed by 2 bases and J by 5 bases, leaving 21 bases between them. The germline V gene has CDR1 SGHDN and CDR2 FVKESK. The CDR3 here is CASSQKQGRRFPTEAFF. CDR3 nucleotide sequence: TGTGCCAGCAGCCAAAAGCAAGGGAGGAGGTTTCCGACTGAAGCTTTCTTT.

DNA for the CDR3: TGTGCCAGCAGCCCGAAGGGGCCGAACTCTGGAAACACCATATATTTT. Encoded protein: CASSPKGPNSGNTIYF. The chain employs TRBV9 and TRBJ1-3, with D maybe TRBD1 (5 bases). The CDR3 contains 16 residues. V was cut by 4 bases and J by 0 bases, with 14 bases left in between. The V gene's germline CDR1 is SGDLS and CDR2 YYNGEE.

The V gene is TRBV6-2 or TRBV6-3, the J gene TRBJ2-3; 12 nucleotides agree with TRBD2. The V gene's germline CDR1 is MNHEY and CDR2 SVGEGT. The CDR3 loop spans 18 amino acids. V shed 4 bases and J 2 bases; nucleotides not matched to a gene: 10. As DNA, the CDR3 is TGTGCCAGCAGTTCGTTAGACACTAGCGGGGGGCTCACAGATACGCAGTATTTT. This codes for CASSSLDTSGGLTDTQYF.

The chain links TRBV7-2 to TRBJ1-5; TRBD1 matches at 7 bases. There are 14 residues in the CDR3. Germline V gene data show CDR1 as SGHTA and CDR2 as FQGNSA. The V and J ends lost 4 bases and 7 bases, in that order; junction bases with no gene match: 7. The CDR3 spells CASSYRQGEQPQHF. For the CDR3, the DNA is TGTGCCAGCAGCTACAGACAGGGAGAGCAGCCCCAGCATTTT.

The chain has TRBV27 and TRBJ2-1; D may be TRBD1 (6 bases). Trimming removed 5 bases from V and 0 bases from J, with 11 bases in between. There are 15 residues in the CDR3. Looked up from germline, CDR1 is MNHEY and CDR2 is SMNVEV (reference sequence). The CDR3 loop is CASSRQDSSYNEQFF. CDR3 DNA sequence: TGTGCCAGCAGTCGACAGGATAGCTCCTACAATGAGCAGTTCTTC.

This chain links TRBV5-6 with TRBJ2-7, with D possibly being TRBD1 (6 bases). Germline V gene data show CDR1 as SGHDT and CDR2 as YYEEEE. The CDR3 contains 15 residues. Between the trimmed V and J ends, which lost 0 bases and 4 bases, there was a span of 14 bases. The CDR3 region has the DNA TGTGCCAGCAGCTTGGGGAGACAGGAACGATACGAGCAGTACTTC. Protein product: CASSLGRQERYEQYF.

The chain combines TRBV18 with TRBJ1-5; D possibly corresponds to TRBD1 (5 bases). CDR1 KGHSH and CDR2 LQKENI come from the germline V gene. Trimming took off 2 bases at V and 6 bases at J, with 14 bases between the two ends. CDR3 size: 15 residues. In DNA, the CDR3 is TGTGCCAGCTCACCATCACAGGCAGGCGGTCAGCCCCAGCATTTT. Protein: CASSPSQAGGQPQHF. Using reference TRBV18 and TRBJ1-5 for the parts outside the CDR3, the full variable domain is NAGVMQNPRHLVRRRGQEARLRCSPMKGHSHVYWYRQLPEEGLKFMVYLQKENIIDESGMPKERFSAEFPKEGPSILRIQQVVRGDSAAYFCASSPSQAGGQPQHFGDGTRLSIL.

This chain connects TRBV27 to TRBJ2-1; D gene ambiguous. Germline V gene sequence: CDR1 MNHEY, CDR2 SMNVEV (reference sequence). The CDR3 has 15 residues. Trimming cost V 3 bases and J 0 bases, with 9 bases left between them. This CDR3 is CASSFGGNSYNEQFF. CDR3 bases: TGTGCCAGCAGTTTCGGCGGAAACTCCTACAATGAGCAGTTCTTC.

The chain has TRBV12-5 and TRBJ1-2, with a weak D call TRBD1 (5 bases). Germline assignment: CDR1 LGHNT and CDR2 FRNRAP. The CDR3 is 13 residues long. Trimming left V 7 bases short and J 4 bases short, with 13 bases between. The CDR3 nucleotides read TGTGCTAGTGCCACCGGACAAATCTATGGCTACACCTTC. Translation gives CASATGQIYGYTF.

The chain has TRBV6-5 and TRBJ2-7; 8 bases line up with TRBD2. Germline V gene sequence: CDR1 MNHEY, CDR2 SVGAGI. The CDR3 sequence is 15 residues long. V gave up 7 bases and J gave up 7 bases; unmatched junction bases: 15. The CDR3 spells CASTYSGTDAVEQYF. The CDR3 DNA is TGTGCCAGCACCTATAGCGGGACCGATGCCGTGGAGCAGTACTTC.

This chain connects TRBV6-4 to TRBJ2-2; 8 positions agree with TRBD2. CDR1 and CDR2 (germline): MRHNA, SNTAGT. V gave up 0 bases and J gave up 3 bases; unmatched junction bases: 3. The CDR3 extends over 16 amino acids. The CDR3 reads CASSDSSGGHTGELFF. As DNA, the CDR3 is TGTGCCAGCAGTGACTCCTCGGGAGGGCACACCGGGGAGCTGTTTTTT.

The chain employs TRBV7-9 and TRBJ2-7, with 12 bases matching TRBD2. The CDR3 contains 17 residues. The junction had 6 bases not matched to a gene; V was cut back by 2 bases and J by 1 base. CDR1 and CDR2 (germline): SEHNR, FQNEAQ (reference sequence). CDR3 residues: CASSLSSGRDVSYEQYF. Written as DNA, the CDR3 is TGTGCCAGCAGCTTATCTAGCGGGAGGGATGTTTCCTACGAGCAGTACTTC.

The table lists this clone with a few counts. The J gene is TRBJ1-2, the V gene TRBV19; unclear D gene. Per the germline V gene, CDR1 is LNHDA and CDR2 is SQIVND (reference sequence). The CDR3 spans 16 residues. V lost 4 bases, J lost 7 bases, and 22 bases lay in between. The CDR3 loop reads CASSTLAGGGLFGYTF. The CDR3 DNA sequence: TGTGCCAGTAGTACCCTGGCGGGAGGTGGCCTCTTTGGCTACACCTTC.

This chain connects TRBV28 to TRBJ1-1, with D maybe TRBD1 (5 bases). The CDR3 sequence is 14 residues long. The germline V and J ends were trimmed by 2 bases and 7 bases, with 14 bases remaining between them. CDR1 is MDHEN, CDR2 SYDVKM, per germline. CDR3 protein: CASSLRGSRREAFF. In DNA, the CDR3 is TGTGCCAGCAGTTTAAGGGGCAGCCGGCGTGAAGCTTTCTTT.